One and the same sample provided the 19 T cell receptor beta chains below, sequenced in a study of T-cell reconstitution after alpha-beta-depleted transplantation in children. Library preparation (for TCRbeta) was performed with unique molecular identifiers. Using its own MiXCR run on the PCR reads, TCRdb lists one record per CDR3 protein. The sample has hundreds of thousands of distinct CDR3 sequences; around 7.7% are singletons. The sample consisted of PBMCs, mostly from graft donor cells, taken 360 days after TCRalphabeta/CD19-depleted stem cell transplant. The source is a male patient aged 2-9 years who had a stem cell transplant for acute myeloid leukemia, so the T cells may come from the graft donor.

The chain recombines TRBV3-1 with TRBJ2-2, with 8 bases that match TRBD2. The CDR3 has 19 amino acids. V was pared by 4 bases and J by 2 bases, with 15 bases of the junction left unmatched. Germline loops: CDR1 LGHDT, CDR2 YNNKEL (reference sequence). Written as DNA, the CDR3 is TGTGCCAGCAGCCCAATTAGGATCCGGGGACTAGTTAACACCGGGGAGCTGTTTTTT. It codes for CASSPIRIRGLVNTGELFF. The full variable domain, with the rest looked up from reference TRBV3-1 and TRBJ2-2, is DTAVSQTPKYLVTQMGNDKSIKCEQNLGHDTMYWYKQDSKKFLKIMFSYNNKELIINETVPNRFSPKSPDKAHLNLHINSLELGDSAVYFCASSPIRIRGLVNTGELFFGEGSRLTVL.

The rearrangement uses TRBV20-1 and TRBJ2-3; D is unresolved. V lost 1 base and J lost 1, with 21 bases in between. The V gene's germline CDR1 is DFQATT and CDR2 SNEGSKA (reference sequence). The CDR3 loop spans 18 amino acids. The CDR3 sequence is CSARVVTPTHTRTDTQYF. The CDR3 bases are TGCAGTGCTAGAGTCGTTACCCCCACACACACCCGCACAGATACGCAGTATTTT.

This clonotype was found many times. The chain combines TRBV20-1 with TRBJ2-3; 9 nucleotides agree with TRBD2. CDR1 is DFQATT and CDR2 is SNEGSKA in the germline V gene (reference sequence). Germline trimming cut 7 bases from V and 1 base from J; bases unmatched to any gene: 3. The CDR3 is 13 amino acids. CDR3: CSVRTSGTDTQYF. The CDR3 DNA reads TGCAGTGTTAGGACTAGCGGCACAGATACGCAGTATTTT.

The gene calls are TRBV4-2 and TRBJ2-2; possibly TRBD2 for D (5 bases). CDR1 is LGHNA and CDR2 is YNFKEQ in the germline V gene. V was pared by 0 bases and J by 7 bases, with 21 bases between. The CDR3 runs to 18 residues. CDR3 in amino acids: CASSQDHWTLGLGGELFF. In DNA form, the CDR3 reads TGTGCCAGCAGCCAAGACCATTGGACTCTCGGTTTGGGCGGGGAGCTGTTTTTT.

This clonotype was seen ten or more times. The chain carries TRBV7-9 and TRBJ2-7, with 8 nucleotides matching TRBD1. The V segment lost 5 bases and the J segment 2 bases; nucleotides outside the gene matches: 5. The CDR3 contains 14 residues. Germline CDR1 is SEHNR and CDR2 is FQNEAQ (reference sequence). The DNA of the CDR3 is TGTGCCAGCAGCAAGGACAGGGCGGCCTACGAGCAGTACGTC. It encodes CASSKDRAAYEQYV.

Ten or more counts support this clonotype. The chain couples TRBV6-5 to TRBJ2-1; no firm D call. V was trimmed by 4 bases and J by 0 bases, leaving 10 bases between them. The CDR3 is 15 residues long. The germline V gene has CDR1 MNHEY and CDR2 SVGAGI. CDR3 coding DNA: TGTGCCAGCAGTTTCCAGGCGACCTCCTACAATGAGCAGTTCTTC. It is translated as CASSFQATSYNEQFF.

This clonotype was recorded at least ten times. The rearrangement joins TRBV12-3 or TRBV12-4 to TRBJ2-3; D is possibly TRBD2 (5 bases). Trimming stripped 3 bases from V and 3 bases from J, with 10 bases between. The CDR3 contains 14 residues. DNA for the CDR3: TGTGCCAGCAGTTTGGTGGGAGTTACAGATACGCAGTATTTT. Amino acid sequence: CASSLVGVTDTQYF.

This chain connects TRBV5-1 to TRBJ2-2; possible D gene TRBD2, 6 bases. The CDR3 spans 15 residues. Trimming removed 4 bases from V and 6 bases from J, with 16 bases in between. The germline V gene encodes CDR1 SGHRS and CDR2 YFSETQ. The CDR3 nucleotides are TGCGCCAGCAGCCAACTAGCACTCACACCCGGGGAGCTGTTTTTT. Amino acids: CASSQLALTPGELFF.

The chain recombines TRBV18 with TRBJ2-1; tentatively, D is TRBD1 or TRBD2 (5 bases each). Trimming stripped 3 bases from V and 10 bases from J, with 16 bases between. The CDR3 extends over 14 amino acids. The germline gives CDR1 KGHSH, CDR2 LQKENI. The CDR3 protein is CASSPPGTEVEQFF. CDR3 nucleotides: TGTGCCAGCTCACCGCCGGGGACGGAGGTGGAGCAGTTCTTC.

The table lists this clonotype with many counts. The gene calls are TRBV4-3 and TRBJ2-7; D is unresolved. The CDR3 consists of 15 residues. Trimming shortened V by 4 bases and J by 3 bases, and 16 bases separated the two germline ends. Per germline, CDR1 LGHNA and CDR2 YSLEER. Here the CDR3 DNA reads TGCGCCAGCAGCCCCTACCCCACGGTGAACTACGAGCAGTACTTC. It yields the protein CASSPYPTVNYEQYF.

This clonotype was seen at least ten times. The V call is TRBV29-1, the J call TRBJ1-2, with 8 positions matching TRBD1. With 0 bases clipped from V and 5 bases from J, the junction kept 2 bases outside the gene matches. This CDR3 spans 13 amino acids. Germline CDR1 and CDR2: SQVTM and ANQGSEA. The CDR3 bases are TGCAGCGTTGAAGATCAGGGGGCGTATGGCTACACCTTC. The encoded protein is CSVEDQGAYGYTF.

This chain joins TRBV25-1 and TRBJ2-5; no clear D gene. The CDR3 contains 12 residues. The V gene's germline CDR1 is MGHDK and CDR2 SYGVNS. V was shortened by 6 bases and J by 2 bases, with 7 bases between the two germline ends. The CDR3 DNA follows: TGTGCCAGCAGGGAGACTCAAGAGACCCAGTACTTC. Its translation: CASRETQETQYF. The full variable domain, its missing parts supplied by reference TRBV25-1 and TRBJ2-5, is EADIYQTPRYLVIGTGKKITLECSQTMGHDKMYWYQQDPGMELHLIHYSYGVNSTEKGDLSSESTVSRIRTEHFPLTLESARPSHTSQYLCASRETQETQYFGPGTRLLVL.

This chain joins TRBV5-5 and TRBJ1-6, with 11 bases identical to TRBD1. The length of the CDR3 is 15 residues. Germline V gene lookup returns CDR1 SGHKS and CDR2 YYEKEE (reference sequence). With 3 bases clipped from V and 9 bases from J, the junction kept 5 bases outside the gene matches. In DNA, the CDR3 is TGTGCCAGCAGCTCCGGGACAGGGGGAAGTTCACCCCTCCACTTT. The encoded protein is CASSSGTGGSSPLHF.

This clonotype was observed a handful of times. The chain couples TRBV12-3 or TRBV12-4 to TRBJ2-1; 13 bases map to TRBD2. V lost 7 bases to trimming and J lost 7 bases; unmatched junction nucleotides: 7. The CDR3 contains 15 residues. As DNA, the CDR3 is TGTGCCAGCATTACGGGGACTAGCGGGATGAATGAGCAGTTCTTC. This sequence encodes CASITGTSGMNEQFF.

This rearrangement joins TRBV12-3 or TRBV12-4 to TRBJ2-2, with TRBD2 matching 8 bases. V was pared by 5 bases and J by 6 bases, with 5 bases of the junction left unmatched. The CDR3 has 14 residues. The CDR3 region has the DNA TGTGCCAGCAGTCTCGGGAGGGCGGCCGGGGAGCTGTTTTTT. Its protein product is CASSLGRAAGELFF.

This clonotype was found a few times. The chain recombines TRBV4-3 with TRBJ2-1; 14 bases are shared with TRBD2. The V and J ends lost 4 bases and 9 bases, in that order; junction bases with no gene match: 8. The CDR3 runs 16 residues. Germline V gives CDR1 LGHNA, CDR2 YSLEER. The CDR3 nucleotides are TGCGCCAGCAGCCGCGGGACTAGCGGGAGAGGGGCTGAGCAGTTCTTC. Translated, it gives CASSRGTSGRGAEQFF.

V usage is TRBV9 and J usage is TRBJ2-7; D may match TRBD1 or TRBD2 (6 bases each). The CDR3 loop spans 14 amino acids. Looked up from germline, CDR1 is SGDLS and CDR2 is YYNGEE. V lost 0 bases and J lost 3, with 10 bases in between. The CDR3 coding sequence is TGTGCCAGCAGCGTAGAACAGGGAGGCTACGAGCAGTACTTC. It encodes CASSVEQGGYEQYF.

In this sample, this clonotype turned up many times. J is TRBJ2-3 and V is TRBV5-1, with a weak D call TRBD1 (6 bases). V lost 4 bases and J 6 bases, leaving 9 bases between the germline ends. This CDR3 region has 12 residues. From germline, CDR1 is SGHRS and CDR2 YFSETQ. The CDR3 DNA follows: TGCGCCAGCAGCATTACAGGGGATACGCAGTATTTT. This sequence encodes CASSITGDTQYF. The full variable domain, in which reference TRBV5-1 and TRBJ2-3 provide the parts outside the CDR3, is KAGVTQTPRYLIKTRGQQVTLSCSPISGHRSVSWYQQTPGQGLQFLFEYFSETQRNKGNFPGRFSGRQFSNSRSEMNVSTLELGDSALYLCASSITGDTQYFGPGTRLTVL.

This chain links TRBV15 with TRBJ1-4; the D is unclear. V was clipped by 5 bases and J by 8 bases, with 15 bases between them. The germline gives CDR1 LNHNV, CDR2 YYDKDF (reference sequence). The CDR3 sequence is 14 residues long. For the CDR3, the DNA is TGTGCCACCAGCGACCGGGCCGGAGAGGAAAAACTGTTTTTT. Translation: CATSDRAGEEKLFF. The whole variable domain, remainder taken from reference TRBV15 and TRBJ1-4, is DAMVIQNPRYQVTQFGKPVTLSCSQTLNHNVMYWYQQKSSQAPKLLFHYYDKDFNNEADTPDNFQSRRPNTSFCFLDIRSPGLGDTAMYLCATSDRAGEEKLFFGSGTQLSVL.